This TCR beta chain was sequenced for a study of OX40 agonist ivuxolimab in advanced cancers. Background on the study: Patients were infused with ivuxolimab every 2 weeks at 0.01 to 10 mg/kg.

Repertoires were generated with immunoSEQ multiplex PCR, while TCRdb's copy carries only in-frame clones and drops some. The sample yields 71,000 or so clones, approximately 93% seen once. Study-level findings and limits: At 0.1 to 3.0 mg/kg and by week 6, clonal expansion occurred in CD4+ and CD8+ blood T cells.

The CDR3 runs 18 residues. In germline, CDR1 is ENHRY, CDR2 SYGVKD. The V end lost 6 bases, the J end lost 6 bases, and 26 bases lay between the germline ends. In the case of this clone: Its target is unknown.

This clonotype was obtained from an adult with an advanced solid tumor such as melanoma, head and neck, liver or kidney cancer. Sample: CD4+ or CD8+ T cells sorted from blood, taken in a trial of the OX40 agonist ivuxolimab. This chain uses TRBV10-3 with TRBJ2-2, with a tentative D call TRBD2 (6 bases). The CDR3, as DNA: TGTGCCATCAGACACGAGATGAAGGGAGGCGCCAGGCCCGGGGAGCTGTTTTTT. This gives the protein CAIRHEMKGGARPGELFF.